Listed below are T cell receptor beta chains from one sample, sequenced in a study of high-grade serous ovarian cancer treatment subgroups. Some clones are missing from TCRdb's copy, which holds only in-frame ones; the method was immunoSEQ multiplex PCR. This repertoire shows a few thousand clones, about 67% found once; its top ten account for 9.5% to 15%. Sequencing used tumor tissue. The source is a human donor with high-grade serous ovarian cancer. Both conserved end residues are part of each CDR3. Fields, in order: J gene, clone size, V gene, D gene, CDR3 DNA, CDR3 protein. D genes are given only for firm matches. Clone size is not always given. Where it is, it says once, few, many or a class for expanded clones.

j_gene: TRBJ2-4; abundance: few; v_gene: TRBV7-2; d_gene: .; CDR3nt: TGTGCCAGCAGCTTAGCGGGGGGGCGGGAAGGCATTCAGTACTTC; CDR3aa: CASSLAGGREGIQYF
j_gene: TRBJ1-6; abundance: .; v_gene: TRBV5-1; d_gene: .; CDR3nt: TGCGCCAGCAGCTTGGGAGGAGATTATAATTCACCCCTCCACTTT; CDR3aa: CASSLGGDYNSPLHF
j_gene: TRBJ2-1; abundance: .; v_gene: TRBV7-5; d_gene: .; CDR3nt: TGTGCCAGCAGCTCGGCCCTCTACAATGAGCAGTTCTTC; CDR3aa: CASSSALYNEQFF
j_gene: TRBJ1-1; abundance: .; v_gene: TRBV7-2; d_gene: .; CDR3nt: TGTGCCAGCAAATTAGGGGGATGGAACACTGAAGCTTTCTTT; CDR3aa: CASKLGGWNTEAFF
j_gene: TRBJ2-5; abundance: .; v_gene: TRBV5-4; d_gene: TRBD1; CDR3nt: TGTGCCAGCAGCTTTAAAGGGACAGAAGAGACCCAGTACTTC; CDR3aa: CASSFKGTEETQYF
j_gene: TRBJ1-3; abundance: .; v_gene: TRBV30; d_gene: .; CDR3nt: TGTGCCGAGGGGGGATACTCTGGAAACACCATATATTTT; CDR3aa: CAEGGYSGNTIYF
j_gene: TRBJ1-5; abundance: .; v_gene: TRBV5-5; d_gene: TRBD1; CDR3nt: TGTGCCAGCAGCGCCCAACCGCGGACAGGGGGGGGCAATCAGCCCCAGCATTTT; CDR3aa: CASSAQPRTGGGNQPQHF
j_gene: TRBJ1-5; abundance: once; v_gene: TRBV19; d_gene: .; CDR3nt: TGTGCCAGTAGTATAGTGGGGGGCAACAATCAGCCCCAGCATTTT; CDR3aa: CASSIVGGNNQPQHF
j_gene: TRBJ2-6; abundance: .; v_gene: TRBV7-2; d_gene: .; CDR3nt: TGTGCCAGCAGCCCCGGACGGTTCTCTGGGGCCAACGTCCTGACTTTC; CDR3aa: CASSPGRFSGANVLTF
j_gene: TRBJ1-4; abundance: .; v_gene: TRBV7-2; d_gene: .; CDR3nt: TGTGCCAGCAGCAGACTAAATGAAAAACTGTTTTTT; CDR3aa: CASSRLNEKLFF
j_gene: TRBJ1-2; abundance: .; v_gene: TRBV6-5; d_gene: .; CDR3nt: TGTGCCAGCAGAACGACAGACGACTATGGCTACACCTTC; CDR3aa: CASRTTDDYGYTF
j_gene: TRBJ1-1; abundance: .; v_gene: TRBV7-2; d_gene: TRBD1; CDR3nt: TGTGCCAGCAGCCTGGGACAGGGGGGACTCGGGGACACTGAAGCTTTCTTT; CDR3aa: CASSLGQGGLGDTEAFF
j_gene: TRBJ1-1; abundance: .; v_gene: TRBV10-3; d_gene: .; CDR3nt: TGTGCCATCAGTGAGTCAGGCCAGGATTTCATGGGAGCTTTCTTT; CDR3aa: CAISESGQDFMGAFF
j_gene: TRBJ1-4; abundance: few; v_gene: TRBV5-5; d_gene: TRBD1; CDR3nt: TGTGCCAGCAGCTTGGCCACAGGGGCCATGGGTGAAAAACTGTTTTTT; CDR3aa: CASSLATGAMGEKLFF
j_gene: TRBJ2-5; abundance: .; v_gene: TRBV10-2; d_gene: .; CDR3nt: TGCGCCAGCAGTGATCCAGGAGAGACCCAGTACTTC; CDR3aa: CASSDPGETQYF
j_gene: TRBJ1-2; abundance: few; v_gene: TRBV10-2; d_gene: .; CDR3nt: TGCGCCAGCAGTGAGTCGACCAGGCAGCCCCAAGTCTATGGCTACACCTTC; CDR3aa: CASSESTRQPQVYGYTF
j_gene: TRBJ1-6; abundance: .; v_gene: TRBV7-9; d_gene: .; CDR3nt: TGTGCCAGCCAGGCCGGGGGGGGTAATAATTCACCCCTCCACTTT; CDR3aa: CASQAGGGNNSPLHF
j_gene: TRBJ1-4; abundance: .; v_gene: TRBV2; d_gene: TRBD1; CDR3nt: TGTGCCAGCAGTTCCCGGACAGGGACTAATGAAAAACTGTTTTTT; CDR3aa: CASSSRTGTNEKLFF
j_gene: TRBJ2-7; abundance: medium-sized; v_gene: TRBV19; d_gene: .; CDR3nt: TGTGCCAGTAGTATAACCGGCGAAGCCTACGAGCAGTACTTC; CDR3aa: CASSITGEAYEQYF
j_gene: TRBJ1-1; abundance: .; v_gene: TRBV25-1; d_gene: .; CDR3nt: TGTGCCAGCAGTGCGGGGGGAGAGAACACTGAAGCTTTCTTT; CDR3aa: CASSAGGENTEAFF
j_gene: TRBJ2-3; abundance: .; v_gene: TRBV6-1; d_gene: TRBD2; CDR3nt: TGTGCCAGCAGTGTGTCTAGCGGGGCTAGCACAGATACGCAGTATTTT; CDR3aa: CASSVSSGASTDTQYF
j_gene: TRBJ2-7; abundance: few; v_gene: TRBV5-1; d_gene: .; CDR3nt: TGCGCCAGCAGCTCGGACAGTCCTAGGTGGGACGAGCAGTACTTC; CDR3aa: CASSSDSPRWDEQYF
j_gene: TRBJ1-2; abundance: few; v_gene: TRBV27; d_gene: .; CDR3nt: TGTGCCAGCAGTTTAGGATCAGCTAACTATGGCTACACCTTC; CDR3aa: CASSLGSANYGYTF
j_gene: TRBJ1-5; abundance: .; v_gene: TRBV11-2; d_gene: .; CDR3nt: TGTGCCAGCAGCTTGGGGGTAGGCAATCAGCCCCAGCATTTT; CDR3aa: CASSLGVGNQPQHF
j_gene: TRBJ1-1; abundance: few; v_gene: TRBV27; d_gene: .; CDR3nt: TGTGCCAGCAGTTTAGGTGGCAGCGGGCCGAACACTGAAGCTTTCTTT; CDR3aa: CASSLGGSGPNTEAFF
j_gene: TRBJ2-7; abundance: .; v_gene: TRBV6-1; d_gene: TRBD1; CDR3nt: TGTGCCAGCAGCGGTGGGACAGGGCCCTATTACGAGCAGTACTTC; CDR3aa: CASSGGTGPYYEQYF
j_gene: TRBJ2-5; abundance: once; v_gene: TRBV10-2; d_gene: TRBD2; CDR3nt: TGCGCCAGCAGTGTGGGAGGGTCAGAGACCCAGTACTTC; CDR3aa: CASSVGGSETQYF
j_gene: TRBJ1-4; abundance: .; v_gene: TRBV29-1; d_gene: .; CDR3nt: TGCAGCGTTGAATTACAGGGAGCAAAACTGTTTTTT; CDR3aa: CSVELQGAKLFF
j_gene: TRBJ1-1; abundance: few; v_gene: TRBV2; d_gene: .; CDR3nt: TGTGCCAGCAGTCCGGGGGGCTACACTGAAGCTTTCTTT; CDR3aa: CASSPGGYTEAFF
j_gene: TRBJ2-7; abundance: .; v_gene: TRBV27; d_gene: TRBD1; CDR3nt: TGTGCCAGCAGTTTAAGGAGGACAGGGAGCTACGAGCAGTACTTC; CDR3aa: CASSLRRTGSYEQYF